This TCR beta chain was captured in a study of blood T cell repertoires in COVID-19. Germline V gene sequence: CDR1 SGDLS, CDR2 YYNGEE. The CDR3 length is 19 residues. V lost 4 bases and J lost 0; bases outside the gene matches: 15. Generated by immunoSEQ multiplex PCR, the TCRdb table keeps only in-frame clones and is missing some. The sample shows some 350,000 clones, around 90% of them seen only once. This clone was picked up many times. The chain joins TRBV9 to TRBJ2-3, with 9 bases lining up with TRBD2. Sequencing input: peripheral blood. The TCR sequence derives from a human donor in a cohort sampled during active COVID-19. CDR3 residues: CASSFRAGGLWSSTDTQYF. The CDR3 DNA reads TGTGCCAGCAGCTTTAGAGCGGGGGGCCTGTGGAGTAGCACAGATACGCAGTATTTT.